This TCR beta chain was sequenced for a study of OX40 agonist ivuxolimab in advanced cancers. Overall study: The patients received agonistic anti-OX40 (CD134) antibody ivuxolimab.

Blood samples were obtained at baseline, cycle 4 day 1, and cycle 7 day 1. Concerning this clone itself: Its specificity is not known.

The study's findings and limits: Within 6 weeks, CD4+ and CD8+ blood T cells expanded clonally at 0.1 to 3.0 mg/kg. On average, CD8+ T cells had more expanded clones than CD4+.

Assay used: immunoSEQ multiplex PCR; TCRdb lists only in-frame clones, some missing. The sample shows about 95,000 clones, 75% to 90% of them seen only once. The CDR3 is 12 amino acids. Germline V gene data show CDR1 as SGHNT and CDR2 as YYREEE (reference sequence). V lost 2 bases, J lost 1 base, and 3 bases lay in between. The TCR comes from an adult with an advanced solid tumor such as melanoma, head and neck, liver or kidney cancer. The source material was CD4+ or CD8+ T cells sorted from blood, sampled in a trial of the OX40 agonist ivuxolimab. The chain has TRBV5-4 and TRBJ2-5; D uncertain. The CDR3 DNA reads TGTGCCAGCAGCTTAACCCAAGAGACCCAGTACTTC. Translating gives CASSLTQETQYF.